One sample yielded the 4 T cell receptor beta chains listed below, sequenced in a study of blood T cell repertoires in COVID-19. Data came from immunoSEQ multiplex PCR; TCRdb stores just in-frame clones and leaves some out. The repertoire has fewer than 250,000 clones, around 84% of them found once; the top ten carry about 20%. Sample: peripheral blood. The receptors here all came from a human donor in a cohort sampled during active COVID-19.

The chain carries TRBV2 and TRBJ2-1; TRBD2 matches 11 bases. CDR3 length equals 16 residues. The V and J ends lost 4 bases and 5 bases, in that order; junction bases with no gene match: 7. Germline V CDR1 and CDR2: SNHLY, FYNNEI. The CDR3 here is CASSGKTSGTHNEQFF. In DNA form, the CDR3 reads TGTGCCAGCAGTGGTAAGACTAGCGGGACCCACAATGAGCAGTTCTTC.

The V gene is TRBV27, the J gene TRBJ2-7, with 8 bases aligning to TRBD2. The CDR3 totals 14 residues. After removal of 2 bases from V and 6 bases from J, the junction contained 6 bases not matched to a gene. Germline V gene sequence: CDR1 MNHEY, CDR2 SMNVEV (reference sequence). The CDR3 loop is CASSLGGRPVEQYF. Here the CDR3 DNA reads TGTGCCAGCAGTTTAGGCGGGAGGCCCGTCGAGCAGTACTTC.

The rearrangement joins TRBV2 to TRBJ1-5; 7 bases agree with TRBD1. CDR1 and CDR2 from the germline V gene are SNHLY and FYNNEI. V gave up 5 bases and J gave up 3 bases; unmatched junction bases: 4. This CDR3 is built from 14 residues. The CDR3 protein is CASSRTGANQPQHF. DNA of the CDR3: TGTGCCAGCAGTCGGACAGGCGCCAATCAGCCCCAGCATTTT. The full variable domain, in which reference TRBV2 and TRBJ1-5 provide the parts outside the CDR3, is EPEVTQTPSHQVTQMGQEVILRCVPISNHLYFYWYRQILGQKVEFLVSFYNNEISEKSEIFDDQFSVERPDGSNFTLKIRSTKLEDSAMYFCASSRTGANQPQHFGDGTRLSIL.

Points on this clone: This same CDR3 is encoded by further DNA sequences in the sample. The chain has TRBV9 and TRBJ2-1, with 7 positions matching TRBD2. CDR3 length equals 12 residues. J gave up 10 bases and V 0 bases, and 1 base lay outside the gene matches. Germline-derived CDR1 and CDR2 are SGDLS and YYNGEE. CDR3 residues: CASSVGGGEQFF. In DNA, the CDR3 is TGTGCCAGCAGCGTAGGGGGAGGGGAGCAGTTCTTC.